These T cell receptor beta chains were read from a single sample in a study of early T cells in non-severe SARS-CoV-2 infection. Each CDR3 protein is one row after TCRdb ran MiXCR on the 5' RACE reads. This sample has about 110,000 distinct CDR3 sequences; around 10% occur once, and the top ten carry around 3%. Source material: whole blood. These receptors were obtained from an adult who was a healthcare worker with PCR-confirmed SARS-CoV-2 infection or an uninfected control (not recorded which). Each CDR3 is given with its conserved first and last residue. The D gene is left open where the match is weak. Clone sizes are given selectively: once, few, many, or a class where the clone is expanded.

cdr3_aa: CASSLVKNTEAFF
cdr3_nt: TGTGCCAGCAGCTTGGTGAAGAACACTGAAGCTTTCTTT
d_call: NA
v_call: TRBV5-8
j_call: TRBJ1-1
clone_size: many

cdr3_aa: CSARAGQKQYF
cdr3_nt: TGCAGTGCTAGGGCAGGACAGAAGCAGTACTTC
d_call: NA
v_call: TRBV20-1
j_call: TRBJ2-7
clone_size: NA

cdr3_aa: CASSQPPSGSVDEQFF
cdr3_nt: TGTGCCAGCAGCCAACCTCCGTCAGGTAGCGTGGATGAGCAGTTCTTC
d_call: NA
v_call: TRBV4-2
j_call: TRBJ2-1
clone_size: few

cdr3_aa: CATSRALAGRGTEAFF
cdr3_nt: TGTGCCACCAGCAGAGCCCTCGCAGGGAGAGGGACTGAAGCTTTCTTT
d_call: NA
v_call: TRBV15
j_call: TRBJ1-1
clone_size: NA

cdr3_aa: CASSVAVVPLYGYTF
cdr3_nt: TGTGCCAGCAGCGTAGCGGTCGTACCCCTCTATGGCTACACCTTC
d_call: NA
v_call: TRBV9
j_call: TRBJ1-2
clone_size: many

cdr3_aa: CASSFAGANEQFF
cdr3_nt: TGCGCCAGCAGCTTTGCGGGGGCCAATGAGCAGTTCTTC
d_call: NA
v_call: TRBV5-1
j_call: TRBJ2-1
clone_size: few

cdr3_aa: CASSYFGQGNTGELFF
cdr3_nt: TGCGCCAGCAGCTATTTTGGACAGGGGAACACCGGGGAGCTGTTTTTT
d_call: TRBD1
v_call: TRBV5-1
j_call: TRBJ2-2
clone_size: few

cdr3_aa: CASSTGRDSYNEQFF
cdr3_nt: TGTGCCAGCAGCACTGGCCGGGACTCCTACAATGAGCAGTTCTTC
d_call: NA
v_call: TRBV7-3
j_call: TRBJ2-1
clone_size: many

cdr3_aa: CASSLTGPGGTQYF
cdr3_nt: TGTGCCAGCAGCTTGACGGGCCCAGGAGGTACGCAGTATTTT
d_call: NA
v_call: TRBV5-6
j_call: TRBJ2-3
clone_size: few

cdr3_aa: CASSPTTSPGDTQYF
cdr3_nt: TGTGCCAGCAGCCCGACGACATCGCCGGGGGATACGCAGTATTTT
d_call: NA
v_call: TRBV7-6
j_call: TRBJ2-3
clone_size: NA

cdr3_aa: CASSFPGGPSTEAFF
cdr3_nt: TGTGCCAGCAGTTTTCCGGGAGGGCCGAGCACTGAAGCTTTCTTT
d_call: NA
v_call: TRBV12-3/TRBV12-4
j_call: TRBJ1-1
clone_size: many

cdr3_aa: CASQTALNEKLFF
cdr3_nt: TGTGCCAGCCAGACAGCTTTGAATGAAAAACTGTTTTTT
d_call: NA
v_call: TRBV19
j_call: TRBJ1-4
clone_size: few

cdr3_aa: CASSFGGAPIFEQFF
cdr3_nt: TGTGCCAGCAGTTTTGGGGGGGCTCCCATCTTTGAGCAGTTCTTC
d_call: NA
v_call: TRBV27
j_call: TRBJ2-1
clone_size: many

cdr3_aa: CASSIDRDLGAFF
cdr3_nt: TGTGCCAGCAGTATCGACAGGGACCTCGGTGCTTTCTTT
d_call: TRBD1
v_call: TRBV28
j_call: TRBJ1-1
clone_size: NA

cdr3_aa: CSARDRDLNEQFF
cdr3_nt: TGCAGTGCTAGGGACAGGGACCTCAATGAGCAGTTCTTC
d_call: TRBD1
v_call: TRBV20-1
j_call: TRBJ2-1
clone_size: many

cdr3_aa: CATSRAEQGFGYGYTF
cdr3_nt: TGTGCCACCAGCAGAGCCGAACAGGGGTTCGGCTATGGCTACACCTTC
d_call: TRBD1
v_call: TRBV15
j_call: TRBJ1-2
clone_size: few

cdr3_aa: CASRQDSYEQYF
cdr3_nt: TGTGCCAGCAGACAGGACTCCTACGAGCAGTACTTC
d_call: NA
v_call: TRBV2
j_call: TRBJ2-7
clone_size: NA

cdr3_aa: CASSTGAADTQYF
cdr3_nt: TGTGCTAGCAGCACGGGCGCCGCAGATACGCAGTATTTT
d_call: NA
v_call: TRBV7-7
j_call: TRBJ2-3
clone_size: many

cdr3_aa: CASSLRGGADNEQFF
cdr3_nt: TGTGCCAGCTCACTCCGCGGGGGGGCGGACAATGAGCAGTTCTTC
d_call: TRBD2
v_call: TRBV18
j_call: TRBJ2-1
clone_size: many

cdr3_aa: CASSSRDISGNTIYF
cdr3_nt: TGTGCCAGCAGCTCTAGGGATATCTCTGGAAACACCATATATTTT
d_call: NA
v_call: TRBV7-9
j_call: TRBJ1-3
clone_size: few

cdr3_aa: CATSIGQGGDTQYF
cdr3_nt: TGTGCCACCAGCATCGGACAGGGGGGGGATACGCAGTATTTT
d_call: TRBD1
v_call: TRBV15
j_call: TRBJ2-3
clone_size: many

cdr3_aa: CASGAIYGYTF
cdr3_nt: TGTGCCTCCGGGGCCATCTATGGCTACACCTTC
d_call: NA
v_call: TRBV28
j_call: TRBJ1-2
clone_size: few

cdr3_aa: CASCGLPSLEQFF
cdr3_nt: TGTGCCAGCTGCGGGCTTCCGAGCCTCGAGCAGTTCTTC
d_call: NA
v_call: TRBV5-5
j_call: TRBJ2-1
clone_size: many

cdr3_aa: CASSSQTSSYNEQFF
cdr3_nt: TGTGCCAGCAGCTCCCAAACTAGCTCCTACAATGAGCAGTTCTTC
d_call: NA
v_call: TRBV11-2
j_call: TRBJ2-1
clone_size: NA

cdr3_aa: CASSIGNQPQHF
cdr3_nt: TGTGCCAGTAGTATTGGGAATCAGCCCCAGCATTTT
d_call: NA
v_call: TRBV19
j_call: TRBJ1-5
clone_size: many

cdr3_aa: CASSLGQGNYRADTQYF
cdr3_nt: TGTGCCAGCAGCTTGGGGCAGGGCAATTACCGGGCAGATACGCAGTATTTT
d_call: NA
v_call: TRBV7-3
j_call: TRBJ2-3
clone_size: NA

cdr3_aa: CASSLAGGVTQYF
cdr3_nt: TGTGCCAGCAGCTTGGCGGGGGGCGTTACGCAGTATTTT
d_call: TRBD2
v_call: TRBV11-3
j_call: TRBJ2-3
clone_size: NA

cdr3_aa: CASSSRLAGKLETQYF
cdr3_nt: TGTGCCAGCAGCTCCAGACTAGCAGGGAAGTTGGAGACCCAGTACTTC
d_call: TRBD2
v_call: TRBV11-2
j_call: TRBJ2-5
clone_size: many

cdr3_aa: CSVADGYEQYF
cdr3_nt: TGCAGCGTCGCGGACGGCTACGAGCAGTACTTC
d_call: NA
v_call: TRBV29-1
j_call: TRBJ2-7
clone_size: few

cdr3_aa: CASSLEPGHHQPQHF
cdr3_nt: TGTGCCAGCAGCTTGGAGCCCGGACACCATCAGCCCCAGCATTTT
d_call: NA
v_call: TRBV11-1
j_call: TRBJ1-5
clone_size: few

cdr3_aa: CSARVPGVTGELFF
cdr3_nt: TGCAGTGCTAGGGTTCCGGGAGTCACCGGGGAGCTGTTTTTT
d_call: NA
v_call: TRBV20-1
j_call: TRBJ2-2
clone_size: many

cdr3_aa: CSAAGGVDEQFF
cdr3_nt: TGCAGTGCAGCGGGAGGAGTAGATGAGCAGTTCTTC
d_call: TRBD2
v_call: TRBV20-1
j_call: TRBJ2-1
clone_size: few

cdr3_aa: CASSQRVSSYEQYF
cdr3_nt: TGCGCCAGCAGCCAGAGGGTGTCCTCCTACGAGCAGTACTTC
d_call: NA
v_call: TRBV4-1
j_call: TRBJ2-7
clone_size: many

cdr3_aa: CASSWDRNSPLHF
cdr3_nt: TGTGCCAGCAGCTGGGACAGAAATTCACCCCTCCACTTT
d_call: TRBD1
v_call: TRBV7-3
j_call: TRBJ1-6
clone_size: NA

cdr3_aa: CASSSQGVSYGYTF
cdr3_nt: TGCGCCAGCAGCTCGCAGGGGGTCTCTTATGGCTACACCTTC
d_call: TRBD1
v_call: TRBV4-1
j_call: TRBJ1-2
clone_size: few

cdr3_aa: CSVDRGYEQYF
cdr3_nt: TGCAGCGTTGACAGGGGCTACGAGCAGTACTTC
d_call: NA
v_call: TRBV29-1
j_call: TRBJ2-7
clone_size: many

cdr3_aa: CASSFPPMNTEAFF
cdr3_nt: TGTGCCAGCAGTTTTCCTCCGATGAACACTGAAGCTTTCTTT
d_call: NA
v_call: TRBV28
j_call: TRBJ1-1
clone_size: many

cdr3_aa: CASSLLSGGSGANVLTF
cdr3_nt: TGTGCCAGCAGCTTACTGAGCGGAGGATCTGGGGCCAACGTCCTGACTTTC
d_call: NA
v_call: TRBV13
j_call: TRBJ2-6
clone_size: few

cdr3_aa: CASSLDPDGGMEQYF
cdr3_nt: TGTGCCAGCAGTTTAGACCCGGACGGGGGCATGGAGCAGTACTTC
d_call: NA
v_call: TRBV27
j_call: TRBJ2-7
clone_size: NA

cdr3_aa: CSVRDNSYEQYF
cdr3_nt: TGCAGCGTTCGGGACAACTCCTACGAGCAGTACTTC
d_call: NA
v_call: TRBV29-1
j_call: TRBJ2-7
clone_size: many

cdr3_aa: CASSLRPSGGRQYF
cdr3_nt: TGTGCCAGCAGCTTAAGGCCTAGCGGGGGGCGACAGTACTTC
d_call: TRBD2
v_call: TRBV11-2
j_call: TRBJ2-7
clone_size: many

cdr3_aa: CSARDPRPTYGYTF
cdr3_nt: TGCAGTGCTAGAGATCCGAGACCGACCTATGGCTACACCTTC
d_call: NA
v_call: TRBV20-1
j_call: TRBJ1-2
clone_size: NA

cdr3_aa: CASSTSGTGLYEQYF
cdr3_nt: TGTGCCAGCAGTACATCCGGGACAGGCCTCTACGAGCAGTACTTC
d_call: TRBD1
v_call: TRBV27
j_call: TRBJ2-7
clone_size: NA

cdr3_aa: CASSFDRAPYEQYF
cdr3_nt: TGTGCCAGCAGCTTCGACAGGGCCCCCTACGAGCAGTACTTC
d_call: TRBD1
v_call: TRBV7-9
j_call: TRBJ2-7
clone_size: NA

cdr3_aa: CASSLAAGGGGELFF
cdr3_nt: TGTGCCAGCAGCTTAGCGGCAGGGGGAGGCGGGGAGCTGTTTTTT
d_call: NA
v_call: TRBV7-2
j_call: TRBJ2-2
clone_size: few

cdr3_aa: CASSRDYNYEQYF
cdr3_nt: TGTGCCAGCTCCCGGGACTATAACTACGAGCAGTACTTC
d_call: TRBD2
v_call: TRBV25-1
j_call: TRBJ2-7
clone_size: NA

cdr3_aa: CASSPRQGPNQPQHF
cdr3_nt: TGTGCCAGCAGCCCCCGCCAGGGTCCGAATCAGCCCCAGCATTTT
d_call: NA
v_call: TRBV7-3
j_call: TRBJ1-5
clone_size: few

cdr3_aa: CASSPGQLSNQPQHF
cdr3_nt: TGTGCCAGCAGCCCCGGACAGCTTAGCAATCAGCCCCAGCATTTT
d_call: NA
v_call: TRBV5-8
j_call: TRBJ1-5
clone_size: few

cdr3_aa: CASSVGTGGNEKLFF
cdr3_nt: TGTGCCAGCAGTGTCGGGACAGGGGGTAATGAAAAACTGTTTTTT
d_call: TRBD1
v_call: TRBV6-1
j_call: TRBJ1-4
clone_size: NA

cdr3_aa: CASSLGNLPPYEQYF
cdr3_nt: TGTGCCAGCAGCTTGGGGAACCTTCCCCCCTACGAGCAGTACTTC
d_call: NA
v_call: TRBV7-8
j_call: TRBJ2-7
clone_size: NA

cdr3_aa: CASSPVGAHNEQFF
cdr3_nt: TGTGCCAGCAGCCCGGTGGGGGCCCACAATGAGCAGTTCTTC
d_call: NA
v_call: TRBV7-9
j_call: TRBJ2-1
clone_size: NA

cdr3_aa: CASSLPPGSTDTQYF
cdr3_nt: TGCGCCAGCAGCCTACCCCCAGGGAGCACAGATACGCAGTATTTT
d_call: NA
v_call: TRBV4-1
j_call: TRBJ2-3
clone_size: many

cdr3_aa: CASSFNSGRSSWGEAQYF
cdr3_nt: TGTGCCAGCAGTTTCAATAGTGGAAGGTCCAGCTGGGGGGAAGCCCAGTACTTC
d_call: NA
v_call: TRBV12-3/TRBV12-4
j_call: TRBJ2-5
clone_size: once